This T cell receptor beta chain was captured in a study of shared clonotypes between healthy human individuals. Study details: Contributing individuals were a couple of females and three males aged 18 to 49. The study's findings and limits: Larger estimated richness was generally seen in naive subsets than in memory subsets. The represented genetic and exposure-history diversity was limited by the small number of donors.

Repertoires were generated with immunoSEQ multiplex PCR, while TCRdb's copy carries only in-frame clones and drops some. Of around 610,000 clones listed, approximately 96% are singletons. This CDR3 contains 12 residues. Germline V gene sequence: CDR1 SEHNR, CDR2 FQNEAQ (reference sequence). Trimming removed 4 bases from V and 8 bases from J, with 9 bases in between. Remarks on this clone: Its specificity is unknown.

The naive CD8 fraction comprised CD45RO-negative cells positively selected for CCR7 and excluded terminally differentiated effector memory CD45RA+ cells. The healthy adult donors were HIV-negative and reported no recent acute infections or vaccinations. This clonotype originated in a woman in her twenties or thirties in good health. The material sequenced was naive CD8+ T cells sorted from blood. The V call is TRBV7-9, the J call TRBJ2-1, with TRBD1 as a possible D gene (6 bases). The CDR3, as DNA: TGTGCCAGCAGCTACTACAGGGATGAGCAGTTCTTC. Translation: CASSYYRDEQFF.